This TCR beta chain was obtained from a study of T cell changes during pregnancy in multiple sclerosis. Germline values: CDR1 SGHNT, CDR2 YYREEE (reference sequence). The CDR3 has 15 amino acids. V lost 1 base and J 10 bases, leaving 20 bases between the germline ends. Here immunoSEQ multiplex PCR was the method, and the copy in TCRdb shows in-frame clones only, minus some. The sample yields approximately 100,000 clones, more than 90% seen once. The chain recombines TRBV5-4 with TRBJ1-2; D is perhaps TRBD1 (6 bases). Sequences were derived from peripheral blood, sampled in the second trimester of pregnancy. The clonotype originates from a female donor with multiple sclerosis, enrolled in a pregnancy study. DNA for the CDR3: TGTGCCAGCAGCTTGTTTGCCTCCAGGGGCGACCACTACACCTTC. The encoded protein is CASSLFASRGDHYTF.